One sample yielded the 14 T cell receptor beta chains listed below, sequenced in a study of Ad26.COV2.S vaccination and SARS-CoV-2 variants. Treatment in this sample: some 19 received Ad26.COV2.S at low or high dose, single or two shots; several received placebo; per-sample allocation not given. Sampling took place 63 days after the first vaccine or placebo injection. TCRdb keeps only in-frame clones here, not all; method: immunoSEQ multiplex PCR. The data contain around 300,000 clones, approximately 90% of them singletons. The source was peripheral blood, collected in a trial of Ad26.COV2.S vaccine versus placebo. The origin of the receptors is a person aged 18-60 years who received the Ad26.COV2.S COVID-19 vaccine or a placebo.

The chain is built from TRBV4-1 and TRBJ2-2, with D perhaps matching TRBD2 (6 bases). The CDR3 spans 15 residues. The V and J ends lost 2 bases and 5 bases respectively, with 12 bases between them. Germline values: CDR1 MGHRA, CDR2 YSYEKL. Here the CDR3 reads CASSQLPGGTGELFF. DNA of the CDR3: TGCGCCAGCAGCCAACTGCCCGGGGGAACCGGGGAGCTGTTTTTT.

V is TRBV29-1 and J is TRBJ2-3; D gene uncertain. With 6 bases removed from V and 6 bases from J, the gap between germline ends came to 10 bases. This CDR3 has 11 residues. Germline values: CDR1 SQVTM, CDR2 ANQGSEA. The DNA of the CDR3 is TGCAGCGTGCCCTGGGGTGATACGCAGTATTTT. This gives the protein CSVPWGDTQYF.

This sequence joins TRBV4-3 and TRBJ1-3; D gene unclear. In germline, CDR1 is LGHNA, CDR2 YSLEER. This CDR3 has 13 residues. Trimming left V 0 bases short and J 4 bases short, with 4 bases between. The CDR3, as DNA: TGCGCCAGCAGCCAAGATTGGGGAAACACCATATATTTT. As protein: CASSQDWGNTIYF.

This chain uses TRBV5-1 with TRBJ1-2; a weak D match, TRBD1 (6 bases). The CDR3 covers 14 residues. V dropped 4 bases and J dropped 8 bases, with 18 bases sitting between them. Looked up from germline, CDR1 is SGHRS and CDR2 is YFSETQ. Here the CDR3 DNA reads TGCGCCAGCAGCCAAAGGGGACAAGATGGGGGCTACACCTTC. Translating gives CASSQRGQDGGYTF.

The chain combines TRBV19 with TRBJ2-6; D possibly uses TRBD1 or TRBD2 (5 bases each). V was shortened by 7 bases and J by 1 base, with 20 bases between the two germline ends. CDR1 and CDR2 (germline): LNHDA, SQIVND (reference sequence). The CDR3 loop spans 18 amino acids. The CDR3 DNA reads TGTGCCAGTAATCAAATCCGGGACGGAGCTTCTGGGGCCAACGTCCTGACTTTC. Protein: CASNQIRDGASGANVLTF.

The chain links TRBV3-1 (or the pseudogene TRBV3-2) to TRBJ2-7; a weak D match, TRBD2 (5 bases). Per the germline V gene, CDR1 is LGHDT and CDR2 is YNNKEL (reference sequence). The CDR3 totals 12 residues. V was shortened by 6 bases and J by 3 bases, with 9 bases between the two germline ends. In DNA, the CDR3 is TGTGCCAGCAGAAATGAGGGCTACGAGCAGTACTTC. It specifies CASRNEGYEQYF.

This chain joins TRBV29-1 and TRBJ1-2; no definite D call. The CDR3 length is 15 residues. V was shortened by 0 bases and J by 3 bases, with 14 bases between the two germline ends. Germline CDR1 is SQVTM and CDR2 is ANQGSEA. The CDR3 sequence: CSVEDRESGYYGYTF. For the CDR3, the DNA is TGCAGCGTTGAAGACCGGGAATCGGGCTACTATGGCTACACCTTC.

This chain uses TRBV5-6 with TRBJ2-5; weak D call: TRBD2 (5 bases). Trimming stripped 4 bases from V and 3 bases from J, with 16 bases between. Germline V gives CDR1 SGHDT, CDR2 YYEEEE. The CDR3 length is 15 residues. CDR3 residues: CASSPDKGLEETQYF. DNA of the CDR3: TGTGCCAGCAGCCCTGACAAAGGACTGGAAGAGACCCAGTACTTC.

The V and J genes are TRBV25-1 and TRBJ1-2; unclear D gene. The V gene lost 0 bases and the J gene lost 4 bases, with 12 bases spanning the gap. The CDR3 totals 15 residues. Germline V CDR1 and CDR2: MGHDK, SYGVNS. The CDR3 loop is CASSEYSHETYGYTF. The CDR3 DNA reads TGTGCCAGCAGTGAATATTCTCATGAGACCTATGGCTACACCTTC.

J is TRBJ1-1 and V is TRBV2; D unresolved. This CDR3 spans 13 amino acids. The germline gives CDR1 SNHLY, CDR2 FYNNEI. The V gene lost 8 bases and the J gene lost 0 bases, with 10 bases spanning the gap. CDR3 coding DNA: TGTGCCAGCGTCGGAGGGTTGAACACTGAAGCTTTCTTT. Translating it yields CASVGGLNTEAFF.

The rearrangement uses TRBV6-5 and TRBJ2-1; 8 bases are a match to TRBD2. CDR1 and CDR2 (germline): MNHEY, SVGAGI. J was trimmed by 3 bases and V by 8 bases; bases with no gene match: 6. CDR3 size: 14 residues. CDR3 coding DNA: TGTGCCAGCGGTTCGGGACTAGACTACAATGAGCAGTTCTTC. As protein: CASGSGLDYNEQFF.

The chain combines TRBV27 with TRBJ1-5; D is uncertain. Germline CDR1 is MNHEY and CDR2 is SMNVEV (reference sequence). This CDR3 has 17 residues. The V end lost 5 bases, the J end lost 3 bases, and 20 bases lay between the germline ends. The CDR3 protein is CASSQQPILISNQPQHF. CDR3 DNA: TGTGCCAGCAGTCAGCAACCGATTCTCATTTCCAATCAGCCCCAGCATTTT.

V gene TRBV15 combines with J gene TRBJ1-1; D is unclear. Trimming removed 1 base at V and 5 bases at J, with 11 bases between. The germline V gene encodes CDR1 LNHNV and CDR2 YYDKDF (reference sequence). This CDR3 has 14 amino acids. DNA for the CDR3: TGTGCCACCAGCAGAGTACGCCCTGGGACTGAAGCTTTCTTT. It is translated as CATSRVRPGTEAFF.

V usage is TRBV3-1 (or the pseudogene TRBV3-2) and J usage is TRBJ1-6; 7 positions agree with TRBD1. The V gene end was trimmed by 6 bases and the J gene end by 9 bases; junction bases not matched to a gene: 11. There are 15 residues in the CDR3. CDR1 and CDR2 from the germline V gene are LGHDT and YNNKEL (reference sequence). CDR3 residues: CASRRTGELTSPLHF. The CDR3 nucleotides read TGTGCCAGCAGACGTACAGGGGAGCTAACTTCACCCCTCCACTTT.